These 25 T cell receptor beta chains originate from one sample sequenced in a study of T cell responses to AZD1222 COVID-19 vaccine. Only in-frame clones appear in the TCRdb table, and some are missing; sequencing was by immunoSEQ multiplex PCR. Here the sample spans just over 95,000 clones, roughly nine tenths being singletons. Sample: peripheral blood, taken on day 0 of AZD1222 vaccination. The receptor source for this set is an adult in good health.

The chain joins TRBV5-4 to TRBJ2-3; D remains unclear. V was clipped by 1 base and J by 0 bases, with 3 bases between them. Germline values: CDR1 SGHNT, CDR2 YYREEE (reference sequence). The CDR3 sequence is 13 residues long. CDR3 bases: TGTGCCAGCAGCTTGCCGAGCACAGATACGCAGTATTTT. This encodes CASSLPSTDTQYF.

The chain employs TRBV27 and TRBJ2-1; no firm D call. V lost 0 bases, J lost 4 bases, and 10 bases lay in between. CDR1 is MNHEY and CDR2 is SMNVEV in the germline V gene (reference sequence). The CDR3 is 15 amino acids. For the CDR3, the DNA is TGTGCCAGCAGTTTATCGATGCCTGGGTACAATGAGCAGTTCTTC. Amino acids: CASSLSMPGYNEQFF.

On this clone itself: One end of the junction is discordant with germline, which a read error may explain. The chain is built from TRBV6-1 and TRBJ1-1; 7 bases map to TRBD1. From germline, CDR1 is MNHNS and CDR2 SASEGT. The CDR3 has 15 residues. CDR3 sequence: CASIERQGANTEAFF. For the CDR3, the DNA is TGTGCCAGCATTGAAAGACAGGGAGCAAACACTGAAGCTTTCTTT.

This chain connects TRBV6-5 to TRBJ1-5, with D perhaps TRBD1 (6 bases). Germline values: CDR1 MNHEY, CDR2 SVGAGI. Trimming took 6 bases from V and 5 from J, leaving 14 bases between them. CDR3 length: 14 amino acids. CDR3 loop: CASSRRGRDQPQHF. The CDR3 bases are TGTGCCAGCAGCCGTCGGGGGCGGGATCAGCCCCAGCATTTT.

This chain joins TRBV6-4 and TRBJ2-3; the match to TRBD2 covers 9 bases. This CDR3 is 14 amino acids long. Germline loops: CDR1 MRHNA, CDR2 SNTAGT. The trim removed 6 bases at V and 5 bases at J, leaving 6 bases unmatched. The CDR3 nucleotides read TGTGCCAGCAGCGGAGCGGGGGGTGGAGATACGCAGTATTTT. Translation: CASSGAGGGDTQYF.

With regard to this clone: One junction end does not reproduce the germline sequence, and a read error may be involved. The chain is built from TRBV29-1 and TRBJ1-2; the D is unclear. The CDR3 is 13 amino acids. Germline assignment: CDR1 SQVTM and CDR2 ANQGSEA. The CDR3 bases are TGCAGCGTTGAACGGGATACTAACTATGGCCACACCTTC. Translating it yields CSVERDTNYGHTF.

The gene calls are TRBV9 and TRBJ2-7; D tentatively reads TRBD1 or TRBD2 (5 bases each). Germline V gene sequence: CDR1 SGDLS, CDR2 YYNGEE. Between the trimmed V and J ends, which lost 2 bases and 2 bases, there was a span of 8 bases. The CDR3 is 13 residues long. The CDR3 nucleotides read TGTGCCAGCAGCGTGGGGGAACCCTACGAGCAGTACTTC. Translation gives CASSVGEPYEQYF.

A few counts support this clone. The rearrangement links TRBV6-5 to TRBJ2-3; perhaps TRBD1 as D (5 bases). The V end lost 8 bases, the J end lost 6 bases, and 12 bases lay between the germline ends. The CDR3 covers 12 residues. Germline V CDR1 and CDR2: MNHEY, SVGAGI. This chain's CDR3 is CASQGAGDTQYF. The DNA for the CDR3 is TGTGCCAGCCAAGGGGCTGGGGATACGCAGTATTTT.

This rearrangement joins TRBV29-1 to TRBJ1-2; D uncertain. V was shortened by 7 bases and J by 2 bases, with 8 bases between the two germline ends. CDR3 size: 11 residues. Germline CDR1 SQVTM, CDR2 ANQGSEA. CDR3 nucleotides: TGCAGCGCTTCCATCAACTATGGCTACACCTTC. It encodes CSASINYGYTF.

This sequence joins TRBV7-8 and TRBJ1-5; 9 positions match TRBD1. The CDR3 totals 15 residues. The V gene end was trimmed by 3 bases and the J gene end by 6 bases; junction bases not matched to a gene: 6. Per germline, CDR1 SGHVS and CDR2 FQNEAQ. CDR3 sequence reads: CASSLGTGRFQPQHF. In DNA, the CDR3 is TGTGCCAGCAGCTTGGGGACAGGGAGATTTCAGCCCCAGCATTTT.

The chain links TRBV27 to TRBJ2-7; D gene uncertain. V was shortened by 4 bases and J by 0 bases, with 13 bases between the two germline ends. This CDR3 contains 15 residues. The V gene's germline CDR1 is MNHEY and CDR2 SMNVEV (reference sequence). CDR3: CASSSAPVLSYEQYF. In nucleotides, the CDR3 is TGTGCCAGCAGTTCGGCCCCAGTCCTCTCCTACGAGCAGTACTTC.

The J gene is TRBJ1-5, the V gene TRBV27, with D tentatively TRBD1 (5 bases). CDR3 length: 17 residues. Trimming stripped 2 bases from V and 0 bases from J, with 14 bases between. Germline CDR1 and CDR2: MNHEY and SMNVEV (reference sequence). The CDR3 loop reads CASSLSSGDYSNQPQHF. CDR3 DNA: TGTGCCAGCAGTTTAAGCTCCGGGGACTATAGCAATCAGCCCCAGCATTTT.

This chain connects TRBV5-1 to TRBJ1-3; D is perhaps TRBD1 (6 bases). The CDR3 is made up of 17 amino acids. The V gene's germline CDR1 is SGHRS and CDR2 YFSETQ. V lost 0 bases and J 3 bases, leaving 16 bases between the germline ends. CDR3 DNA: TGCGCCAGCAGCTTGGACCCTCTGGGGGGCGTTGGAAACACCATATATTTT. Encoded protein: CASSLDPLGGVGNTIYF.

The V call is TRBV7-2, the J call TRBJ2-3; unclear D gene. The ends were cut back, 5 bases at V and 5 bases at J, with 11 bases in the middle. This CDR3 spans 13 amino acids. Germline V lookup: CDR1 SGHTA, CDR2 FQGNSA. DNA for the CDR3: TGTGCCAGCAGCCTTGGGGTTGGAGATACGCAGTATTTT. This sequence encodes CASSLGVGDTQYF.

This chain joins TRBV7-3 and TRBJ2-7, with D perhaps assigned TRBD1 or TRBD2 (5 bases each). V was trimmed by 5 bases and J by 5 bases, leaving 16 bases between them. Germline V gives CDR1 SGHTA, CDR2 FQGTGA. This CDR3 contains 14 residues. DNA for the CDR3: TGTGCCAGCAGCCCTGGGGGACCGCCCAACGAGCAGTACTTC. It is translated as CASSPGGPPNEQYF.

The V call is TRBV19, the J call TRBJ1-5, with D uncertain. V lost 5 bases, J lost 7 bases, and 12 bases lay in between. Germline lookup yields CDR1 LNHDA and CDR2 SQIVND (reference sequence). The CDR3 consists of 13 residues. CDR3 residues: CASSARPSQPQHF. CDR3 nucleotides: TGTGCCAGTAGTGCCCGACCGAGCCAGCCCCAGCATTTT.

The chain recombines TRBV6-4 with TRBJ2-2; D remains unclear. CDR3 length: 15 amino acids. Germline CDR1 MRHNA, CDR2 SNTAGT. Trimming stripped 0 bases from V and 0 bases from J, with 5 bases between. CDR3 residues: CASSDSGTNTGELFF. CDR3 bases: TGTGCCAGCAGTGACTCGGGAACGAACACCGGGGAGCTGTTTTTT.

V usage is TRBV6-1 and J usage is TRBJ1-5, with D perhaps matching TRBD1 (6 bases). Germline V lookup: CDR1 MNHNS, CDR2 SASEGT. The V gene lost 3 bases and the J gene lost 5 bases, with 11 bases spanning the gap. This CDR3 has 14 residues. In nucleotides, the CDR3 is TGTGCCAGCAGTGAGTTACAGGGATATCAGCCCCAGCATTTT. This encodes CASSELQGYQPQHF.

The rearrangement joins TRBV28 to TRBJ1-1, with D uncertain. The CDR3 is made up of 14 amino acids. Looked up from germline, CDR1 is MDHEN and CDR2 is SYDVKM. The V and J ends lost 3 bases and 0 bases respectively, with 8 bases between them. The DNA for the CDR3 is TGTGCCAGCAGTTTGCCCAACATGAACACTGAAGCTTTCTTT. This codes for CASSLPNMNTEAFF.

The chain uses TRBV25-1 and TRBJ1-1; D perhaps matches TRBD1 (5 bases). Trimming cost V 1 base and J 3 bases, with 9 bases left between them. The CDR3 length is 14 residues. Germline V CDR1 and CDR2: MGHDK, SYGVNS. The CDR3 is CASSELRGDTEAFF. CDR3 nucleotide sequence: TGTGCCAGCAGTGAATTAAGGGGAGACACTGAAGCTTTCTTT. The full variable domain, rest sourced from reference TRBV25-1 and TRBJ1-1, is EADIYQTPRYLVIGTGKKITLECSQTMGHDKMYWYQQDPGMELHLIHYSYGVNSTEKGDLSSESTVSRIRTEHFPLTLESARPSHTSQYLCASSELRGDTEAFFGQGTRLTVV.

This clone was recorded once. CDR3 amino acids: CAISEYRTGGDTQYF. CDR3 DNA sequence: TGTGCCATCAGTGAGTATCGGACAGGAGGGGATACGCAGTATTTT. V usage is TRBV10-3 and J usage is TRBJ2-3; a possible D gene is TRBD1 (7 bases). This CDR3 region has 15 residues. V was clipped by 1 base and J by 6 bases, with 14 bases between them. Germline-derived CDR1 and CDR2 are ENHRY and SYGVKD.

The chain uses TRBV27 and TRBJ2-6; D is perhaps TRBD1 (6 bases). The ends were cut back, 3 bases at V and 0 bases at J, with 12 bases in the middle. Germline lookup yields CDR1 MNHEY and CDR2 SMNVEV (reference sequence). This CDR3 comprises 17 residues. The CDR3 DNA sequence: TGTGCCAGCAGTTTTCAGGGGTCGCGCTCTGGGGCCAACGTCCTGACTTTC. As protein: CASSFQGSRSGANVLTF.

The chain couples TRBV28 to TRBJ2-1, with 8 bases matching TRBD1. The CDR3 extends over 14 amino acids. V was pared by 10 bases and J by 2 bases, with 7 bases of the junction left unmatched. The germline gives CDR1 MDHEN, CDR2 SYDVKM. The CDR3 loop reads CATGAGQAYNEQFF. CDR3 DNA: TGTGCCACCGGTGCGGGACAGGCCTACAATGAGCAGTTCTTC.

The genes are TRBV4-1 and TRBJ2-2, with 7 bases aligning to TRBD1. Germline V CDR1 and CDR2: MGHRA, YSYEKL. V lost 5 bases to trimming and J lost 5 bases; unmatched junction nucleotides: 2. The CDR3 sequence is 13 residues long. The CDR3: CASSVTGTGELFF. The CDR3 DNA is TGCGCCAGCAGCGTGACAGGGACCGGGGAGCTGTTTTTT.

A few counts support this clone. The CDR3: CASSYSWGSGNTIYF. CDR3 in DNA: TGTGCCAGCAGTTACTCGTGGGGTTCTGGAAACACCATATATTTT. This sequence joins TRBV6-5 and TRBJ1-3; D gene ambiguous. The CDR3 runs to 15 residues. The V and J ends lost 0 bases and 1 base respectively, with 7 bases between them. From germline, CDR1 is MNHEY and CDR2 SVGAGI.